This T cell receptor beta chain stems from a study of response to subunit inactivated influenza vaccine. A single record per CDR3 protein comes from TCRdb applying MiXCR to the RT-PCR reads. The table shows just under 550,000 distinct CDR3 sequences, with roughly 25% occurring only once. V was cut by 0 bases and J by 5 bases, with 7 bases left in between. CDR3 length equals 13 residues. Germline CDR1 is LGHNA and CDR2 is YSLEER. The data also belong to a second study, concerning T cells expressing NK-cell markers. This second report adds: A 5'RACE template switching approach incorporating UMIs was used to make TCR beta cDNA.

The source was CD4+ T cells sorted from PBMCs, collected 11 to 12 days after vaccination. The chain couples TRBV4-3 to TRBJ2-5; D gene ambiguous. This TCR was sampled from a middle-aged man who received an inactivated influenza vaccine. Here the CDR3 DNA reads TGCGCCAGCAGCCAAGATAGTGGGGAGACCCAGTACTTC. This translates into CASSQDSGETQYF.